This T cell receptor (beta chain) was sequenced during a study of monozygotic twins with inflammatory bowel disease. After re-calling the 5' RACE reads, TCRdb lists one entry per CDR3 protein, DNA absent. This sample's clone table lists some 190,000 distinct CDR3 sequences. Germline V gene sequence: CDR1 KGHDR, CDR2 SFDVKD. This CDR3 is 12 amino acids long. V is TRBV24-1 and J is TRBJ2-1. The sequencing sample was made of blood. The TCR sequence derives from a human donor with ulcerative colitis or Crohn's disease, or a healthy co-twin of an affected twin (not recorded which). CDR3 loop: CATSGSGNEQFF.